Listed here are 30 T cell receptor beta chains from one sample, sequenced in a study of blood T cell repertoires in COVID-19. Some clones are missing from TCRdb's copy, which holds only in-frame ones; the method was immunoSEQ multiplex PCR. The sample lists about 440,000 clones; about 91% were seen once. Sequencing was performed on peripheral blood. The receptors stem from a woman aged 50 to 60 with COVID-19, enrolled during active disease.

This chain uses TRBV5-1 with TRBJ2-3; a possible D gene is TRBD2 (5 bases). The germline V gene has CDR1 SGHRS and CDR2 YFSETQ. CDR3 length: 13 residues. V lost 6 bases, J lost 3 bases, and 11 bases lay in between. CDR3 coding DNA: TGCGCCAGCAATCGGGGTTTTACAGATACGCAGTATTTT. The encoded protein is CASNRGFTDTQYF.

This clone was seen a handful of times. The V call is TRBV7-2, the J call TRBJ2-3, with 11 bases identical to TRBD2. V lost 5 bases and J lost 5; bases outside the gene matches: 9. The CDR3 runs 16 residues. The germline CDR1 and CDR2 sequences are SGHTA and FQGNSA. The CDR3 bases are TGTGCCAGCAGCCGGTGGGCTAGCGGGGGGAAAGATACGCAGTATTTT. Translating it yields CASSRWASGGKDTQYF.

This rearrangement joins TRBV19 to TRBJ2-7; 7 bases agree with TRBD1. This CDR3 has 15 amino acids. J was trimmed by 3 bases and V by 6 bases; bases with no gene match: 11. CDR1 and CDR2 from the germline V gene are LNHDA and SQIVND (reference sequence). The CDR3 loop reads CASSPLRQGIYEQYF. DNA for the CDR3: TGTGCCAGTAGCCCGCTTAGACAGGGCATCTACGAGCAGTACTTC. The variable domain in full, completed from reference TRBV19 and TRBJ2-7, reads DGGITQSPKYLFRKEGQNVTLSCEQNLNHDAMYWYRQDPGQGLRLIYYSQIVNDFQKGDIAEGYSVSREKKESFPLTVTSAQKNPTAFYLCASSPLRQGIYEQYFGPGTRLTVT.

This clone came up once. The chain has TRBV3-1 (or the pseudogene TRBV3-2) and TRBJ1-1; the match to TRBD1 covers 9 bases. Germline-derived CDR1 and CDR2 are LGHDT and YNNKEL (reference sequence). The length of the CDR3 is 16 residues. With 4 bases clipped from V and 0 bases from J, the junction kept 6 bases outside the gene matches. CDR3 protein: CASSPLDRGMNTEAFF. The CDR3 nucleotides are TGTGCCAGCAGCCCCCTCGACAGGGGGATGAACACTGAAGCTTTCTTT.

CDR3 bases: TGTGCCAGCAAGAGAGGGAGGGGCACTGAAGCTTTCTTT. Translated, it gives CASKRGRGTEAFF. The gene calls are TRBV2 and TRBJ1-1; D is perhaps TRBD1 (5 bases). CDR1 and CDR2 from the germline V gene are SNHLY and FYNNEI. The CDR3 covers 13 residues. V lost 7 bases, J lost 4 bases, and 13 bases lay in between.

The chain couples TRBV3-1 (or the pseudogene TRBV3-2) to TRBJ1-3; D unresolved. Germline V lookup: CDR1 LGHDT, CDR2 YNNKEL (reference sequence). V lost 2 bases and J lost 0, with 11 bases in between. The CDR3 is 16 amino acids. Here the CDR3 reads CASSQSEFGSGNTIYF. In DNA, the CDR3 is TGTGCCAGCAGCCAATCCGAGTTCGGCTCTGGAAACACCATATATTTT.

CDR3 region: CASTRINYGYTF. The CDR3 region has the DNA TGTGCCAGCACCAGAATAAACTATGGCTACACCTTC. The chain links TRBV28 to TRBJ1-2; no clear D. The CDR3 sequence is 12 residues long. Per the germline V gene, CDR1 is MDHEN and CDR2 is SYDVKM. V shed 7 bases and J shed 2 bases, with 8 bases lying between them.

This clone was recorded once. CDR3 sequence: CASSPGGQNYGYTF. DNA for the CDR3: TGTGCCAGCAGCCCTGGGGGCCAAAACTATGGCTACACCTTC. This chain connects TRBV5-4 to TRBJ1-2, with a weak D call TRBD1 (6 bases). CDR3 size: 14 residues. Germline CDR1 and CDR2: SGHNT and YYREEE (reference sequence). Trimming stripped 4 bases from V and 2 bases from J, with 12 bases between.

The chain links TRBV7-2 to TRBJ1-1; perhaps TRBD1 as D (5 bases). Germline V gene sequence: CDR1 SGHTA, CDR2 FQGNSA. The CDR3 loop spans 14 amino acids. Trimming left V 1 base short and J 4 bases short, with 10 bases between. The CDR3 DNA sequence: TGTGCCAGCAGCTTAGGCAGGGAGGCCACTGAAGCTTTCTTT. Translation gives CASSLGREATEAFF.

This chain links TRBV12-3 or TRBV12-4 with TRBJ2-1; TRBD1 is a possible D gene (5 bases). V was clipped by 5 bases and J by 2 bases, with 7 bases between them. The CDR3 totals 13 residues. The DNA of the CDR3 is TGTGCCAGCAGTCGACAGACCTACAATGAGCAGTTCTTC. This codes for CASSRQTYNEQFF.

The chain employs TRBV28 and TRBJ1-2, with TRBD1 identical over 8 bases. J gave up 7 bases and V 6 bases, and 7 bases lay outside the gene matches. Germline-derived CDR1 and CDR2 are MDHEN and SYDVKM. The CDR3 covers 13 residues. The CDR3 protein is CASRVTGAGGYTF. The CDR3 DNA is TGTGCCAGCAGAGTGACAGGGGCAGGTGGCTACACCTTC.

The chain employs TRBV28 and TRBJ1-2; 7 bases are shared with TRBD1. The CDR3 runs to 15 residues. CDR1 is MDHEN and CDR2 is SYDVKM in the germline V gene. V was pared by 5 bases and J by 4 bases, with 10 bases of the junction left unmatched. CDR3 in amino acids: CASSTRTGASYGYTF. DNA of the CDR3: TGTGCCAGCAGTACCCGGACAGGTGCCTCCTATGGCTACACCTTC.

To note about this clone: The same CDR3 arises from other DNA sequences in this sample as well. The chain combines TRBV11-2 with TRBJ1-1; D ambiguous. CDR1 is SGHAT and CDR2 is FQNNGV in the germline V gene. The CDR3 totals 14 residues. Deletions cut 0 bases from V and 2 bases from J, with 7 bases between. The CDR3 sequence: CASSLEAGNTEAFF. As DNA, the CDR3 is TGTGCCAGCAGCTTAGAAGCGGGAAACACTGAAGCTTTCTTT.

The genes are TRBV7-2 and TRBJ2-1; 8 nucleotides match TRBD1. The germline CDR1 and CDR2 sequences are SGHTA and FQGNSA. The CDR3 consists of 16 residues. J was trimmed by 3 bases and V by 3 bases; bases with no gene match: 7. The CDR3 region is CASSFGQGALYNEQFF. CDR3 nucleotides: TGTGCCAGCAGCTTCGGGCAGGGGGCCCTCTACAATGAGCAGTTCTTC.

The rearrangement joins TRBV4-2 to TRBJ2-3, with D tentatively TRBD1 (5 bases). The CDR3 is 16 amino acids. Germline CDR1 is LGHNA and CDR2 is YNFKEQ. V lost 0 bases and J lost 5, with 15 bases in between. As DNA, the CDR3 is TGTGCCAGCAGCCAAGATGGGGTGAAAAGGGGAGATACGCAGTATTTT. Translation: CASSQDGVKRGDTQYF.

V gene TRBV6-1 combines with J gene TRBJ1-2; 7 bases map to TRBD1. CDR1 is MNHNS and CDR2 is SASEGT in the germline V gene. CDR3 length: 13 amino acids. V lost 4 bases to trimming and J lost 6 bases; unmatched junction nucleotides: 5. This CDR3 reads CASSGAGGNGYTF. The CDR3 nucleotides read TGTGCCAGCAGTGGAGCAGGGGGAAATGGCTACACCTTC.

The chain couples TRBV9 to TRBJ2-3, with D perhaps matching TRBD1 (6 bases). V was clipped by 3 bases and J by 5 bases, with 19 bases between them. In germline, CDR1 is SGDLS, CDR2 YYNGEE. The CDR3 is 16 residues long. In nucleotides, the CDR3 is TGTGCCAGCAGCGCCTTTGAGGGGGAAGAGGGAGATACGCAGTATTTT. As protein: CASSAFEGEEGDTQYF.

The sample holds one count of this clone. The chain recombines TRBV9 with TRBJ1-1; 8 bases are a match to TRBD1. The CDR3 is made up of 19 amino acids. V lost 4 bases, J lost 2 bases, and 19 bases stayed unmatched. Germline V CDR1 and CDR2: SGDLS, YYNGEE. The DNA for the CDR3 is TGTGCCAGCAGCTCTCTATCCGTTCCCAGGGGGCTTGTAAACACTGAAGCTTTCTTT. Its protein is CASSSLSVPRGLVNTEAFF.

This clone was found a few times. The chain links TRBV6-5 to TRBJ2-7, with TRBD2 identical over 11 bases. The germline CDR1 and CDR2 sequences are MNHEY and SVGAGI. This CDR3 contains 16 residues. V was clipped by 4 bases and J by 4 bases; unmatched bases: 9. In nucleotides, the CDR3 is TGTGCCAGCAGTTCACCCTCAGGGACTAGCGGTTACGAGCAGTACTTC. Its protein product is CASSSPSGTSGYEQYF.

The sample holds one count of this clone. V and J are TRBV11-2 and TRBJ2-1; 11 positions match TRBD2. This CDR3 has 15 residues. Germline V gene lookup returns CDR1 SGHAT and CDR2 FQNNGV. V was pared by 1 base and J by 5 bases, with 1 base of the junction left unmatched. The CDR3: CASSLVAGGDNEQFF. The CDR3 DNA follows: TGTGCCAGCAGCTTAGTAGCGGGGGGGGACAATGAGCAGTTCTTC.

This chain links TRBV7-3 with TRBJ1-4, with D possibly TRBD1 on 6 matching bases. Per the germline V gene, CDR1 is SGHTA and CDR2 is FQGTGA. This CDR3 comprises 18 residues. Trimming stripped 0 bases from V and 0 bases from J, with 14 bases between. The CDR3 region is CASSLTGAHIATNEKLFF. The DNA for the CDR3 is TGTGCCAGCAGCTTAACGGGGGCACATATAGCAACTAATGAAAAACTGTTTTTT.

The chain couples TRBV19 to TRBJ1-2, with 7 bases matching TRBD1. The CDR3 runs to 14 residues. Germline V gene lookup returns CDR1 LNHDA and CDR2 SQIVND (reference sequence). The J segment lost 5 bases and the V segment lost 4 bases, leaving 7 bases of the junction unmatched. The CDR3 protein is CASSTRQGEYGYTF. CDR3 sequence (DNA): TGTGCCAGTAGTACCAGACAGGGCGAGTATGGCTACACCTTC.

The gene calls are TRBV18 and TRBJ2-1; D remains ambiguous. CDR3 length: 14 residues. Per the germline V gene, CDR1 is KGHSH and CDR2 is LQKENI. V shed 2 bases and J shed 3 bases, with 8 bases lying between them. This chain's CDR3 is CASSPSASYNEQFF. CDR3 DNA: TGTGCCAGCTCACCAAGCGCCAGCTACAATGAGCAGTTCTTC. Full variable domain (outside the CDR3, taken from reference TRBV18 and TRBJ2-1): NAGVMQNPRHLVRRRGQEARLRCSPMKGHSHVYWYRQLPEEGLKFMVYLQKENIIDESGMPKERFSAEFPKEGPSILRIQQVVRGDSAAYFCASSPSASYNEQFFGPGTRLTVL.

The chain uses TRBV24-1 and TRBJ2-4; D ambiguous. The CDR3 spans 13 residues. The germline CDR1 and CDR2 sequences are KGHDR and SFDVKD. Trimming removed 8 bases at V and 8 bases at J, with 15 bases between. The chain's CDR3 is CATTRHETHIQYF. DNA for the CDR3: TGTGCCACCACGCGACACGAAACACACATTCAGTACTTC.

The J gene is TRBJ2-7, the V gene TRBV4-1; TRBD1 matches at 10 bases. CDR1 MGHRA and CDR2 YSYEKL come from the germline V gene. The CDR3 covers 15 residues. Trimming took 10 bases from V and 1 from J; bases not matched to a gene: 10. CDR3 region: CAKAPGDRGSYEQYF. The CDR3 coding sequence is TGCGCCAAAGCCCCGGGGGACAGGGGTTCCTACGAGCAGTACTTC.

The CDR3 coding sequence is TGTGCCAGCACCGTTCAGGGGAAGAATTCACCCCTCCACTTT. Protein: CASTVQGKNSPLHF. This chain connects TRBV2 to TRBJ1-6; tentative D call: TRBD1 (6 bases). V dropped 7 bases and J dropped 7 bases, with 14 bases sitting between them. Looked up from germline, CDR1 is SNHLY and CDR2 is FYNNEI. The CDR3 spans 14 residues.

The chain recombines TRBV2 with TRBJ1-5, with 11 nucleotides matching TRBD1. Germline trimming cut 3 bases from V and 0 bases from J; bases unmatched to any gene: 7. The CDR3 sequence is 18 residues long. Germline CDR1 and CDR2: SNHLY and FYNNEI. CDR3 bases: TGTGCCAGCAGTGACGGGACAGGGGGTCCTTATAGCAATCAGCCCCAGCATTTT. This encodes CASSDGTGGPYSNQPQHF.

This sequence joins TRBV5-6 and TRBJ1-3; the D is unclear. CDR1 and CDR2 from the germline V gene are SGHDT and YYEEEE. Trimming cost V 0 bases and J 0 bases, with 10 bases left between them. The CDR3 loop spans 16 amino acids. CDR3 residues: CASSLEPSGSGNTIYF. In DNA, the CDR3 is TGTGCCAGCAGCTTGGAACCTTCAGGCTCTGGAAACACCATATATTTT.

The chain uses TRBV9 and TRBJ2-3; the D gene is possibly TRBD2 (5 bases). The length of the CDR3 is 14 residues. In germline, CDR1 is SGDLS, CDR2 YYNGEE. Trimming stripped 1 base from V and 6 bases from J, with 12 bases between. The CDR3 loop reads CASSVSILDDTQYF. The CDR3 DNA reads TGTGCCAGCAGCGTATCCATACTAGACGATACGCAGTATTTT.

J is TRBJ1-5 and V is TRBV19, with 8 bases aligning to TRBD1. The V and J ends lost 6 bases and 3 bases, in that order; junction bases with no gene match: 7. In germline, CDR1 is LNHDA, CDR2 SQIVND (reference sequence). The length of the CDR3 is 15 residues. The DNA for the CDR3 is TGTGCCAGTAGAAACAGGGGGGCCATCAATCAGCCCCAGCATTTT. As protein: CASRNRGAINQPQHF.